Listed below are T cell receptor beta chains from one sample, sequenced in a study of OX40 agonist ivuxolimab in advanced cancers. Data came from immunoSEQ multiplex PCR; TCRdb stores just in-frame clones and leaves some out. This sample yields roughly 100,000 clones, of which 90% are seen a single time; approximately 0.52% belongs to the top ten. The sequences come from CD4+ or CD8+ T cells sorted from blood, collected in a trial of the OX40 agonist ivuxolimab. These receptor sequences come from an adult with an advanced solid tumor such as melanoma, head and neck, liver or kidney cancer. CDR3s include the opening cysteine and the closing phenylalanine or tryptophan. D genes are given only for firm matches.

j_call | d_call | v_call | cdr3_nt | cdr3_aa
TRBJ1-5 | - | TRBV7-2 | TGTGCCAGCAGCTATACCGGGGGCCCCAATCAGCCCCAGCATTTT | CASSYTGGPNQPQHF
TRBJ1-2 | - | TRBV7-6 | TGTGCCAGCAGCTTAGGGTGGCAAGGCGGCTACACCTTC | CASSLGWQGGYTF
TRBJ2-7 | - | TRBV28 | TGTGCCAGCACCAGCCCCGGGGCAGGGTGGGAGCAGTACTTC | CASTSPGAGWEQYF
TRBJ1-2 | - | TRBV6-1 | TGTGCCAGCAGTGAATTGACAGATTGGGGCTACACCTTC | CASSELTDWGYTF
TRBJ2-2 | - | TRBV7-2 | TGTGCCAGCAGCTTATCCGGATACACCGGGGAGCTGTTTTTT | CASSLSGYTGELFF
TRBJ1-1 | TRBD1 | TRBV2 | TGTGCCAGCAGTGAAAATACAGGGGGAGGAGGTGAAGCTTTCTTT | CASSENTGGGGEAFF
TRBJ1-2 | TRBD1 | TRBV7-2 | TGTGCCAGCAGCTTAAACAGGGGGCTTTATGGCTACACCTTC | CASSLNRGLYGYTF
TRBJ1-4 | - | TRBV30 | TGTGCCTGGAGAGGACAGATTGGTGAAAAACTGTTTTTT | CAWRGQIGEKLFF
TRBJ2-5 | TRBD1 | TRBV7-2 | TGTGCCAGCAGCTCTGGACAGGGGATCGAGACCCAGTACTTC | CASSSGQGIETQYF
TRBJ1-4 | - | TRBV5-5 | TGTGCCAGCAGCTCATCCAGGGGAGGAGTAACTAATGAAAAACTGTTTTTT | CASSSSRGGVTNEKLFF
TRBJ2-2 | TRBD2 | TRBV10-3 | TGTGCCAATGGGACTAGCGGAAGAACCGGGGAGCTGTTTTTT | CANGTSGRTGELFF
TRBJ2-5 | TRBD1 | TRBV27 | TGTGCCAGCAGTTCCGACAGGGTCGGGGAGACCCAGTACTTC | CASSSDRVGETQYF
TRBJ1-6 | - | TRBV25-1 | TGTGCCAGCAGTGAAATACTTAATTCACCCCTCCACTTT | CASSEILNSPLHF
TRBJ2-3 | - | TRBV9 | TGTGCCAGCAGCGTAGGGCTGAACGGAGATACGCAGTATTTT | CASSVGLNGDTQYF
TRBJ2-4 | - | TRBV19 | TGTGCCAGTAGCGTCAATCTAGCCAAAAACATTCAGTACTTC | CASSVNLAKNIQYF
TRBJ2-1 | TRBD2 | TRBV28 | TGTGCCAGCGGGTCCCCCCCGAGGACTAGCGGGTTTAATGAGCAGTTCTTC | CASGSPPRTSGFNEQFF
TRBJ2-7 | - | TRBV5-5 | TGTGCCAGCAGCCTCCAACGGGGGCCCTACGAGCAGTACTTC | CASSLQRGPYEQYF
TRBJ2-7 | TRBD1 | TRBV5-4 | TGTGCCAGCAGCCGACAGGGAAGCTCCTACGAGCAGTACTTC | CASSRQGSSYEQYF
TRBJ1-3 | - | TRBV7-2 | TGTGCCAGCAGCTTTATTGACAGCACCTCTGGAAACACCATATATTTT | CASSFIDSTSGNTIYF